One sample yielded the 21 T cell receptor beta chains listed below, sequenced in a study of T cell responses to AZD1222 COVID-19 vaccine. Sequencing was performed with immunoSEQ multiplex PCR; in TCRdb, only in-frame clones are kept and a portion is missing. Of about 75,000 clones in the sample, roughly 87% were seen once. This specimen consisted of peripheral blood, obtained 28 days after the second AZD1222 dose. These TCRs come from an adult who received the AZD1222 COVID-19 vaccine.

The chain couples TRBV27 to TRBJ2-7, with a possible D match to TRBD2 (5 bases). This CDR3 region has 13 residues. V lost 11 bases and J lost 3, with 17 bases in between. Germline-derived CDR1 and CDR2 are MNHEY and SMNVEV (reference sequence). CDR3 region: CAAGAQPVYEQYF. The CDR3 nucleotides read TGTGCCGCGGGTGCACAGCCAGTCTACGAGCAGTACTTC.

The chain uses TRBV12-3 or TRBV12-4 and TRBJ2-7; D perhaps matches TRBD2 (5 bases). V was pared by 10 bases and J by 0 bases, with 13 bases between. The CDR3 covers 13 residues. The DNA of the CDR3 is TGTGCCACCCGGAGGTTTGGCTCCTACGAGCAGTACTTC. Translated: CATRRFGSYEQYF.

V and J are TRBV5-1 and TRBJ2-1, with 10 bases identical to TRBD1. Trimming removed 0 bases from V and 6 bases from J; junction bases left unmatched: 3. In germline, CDR1 is SGHRS, CDR2 YFSETQ. The CDR3 has 15 amino acids. The CDR3 coding sequence is TGCGCCAGCAGCTTGGCCGGGACAGGGGTCAATGAGCAGTTCTTC. Its translation is CASSLAGTGVNEQFF.

This clone was picked up one time. The chain joins TRBV7-2 to TRBJ2-7, with 10 bases lining up with TRBD2. J was trimmed by 2 bases and V by 1 base; bases with no gene match: 2. The germline CDR1 and CDR2 sequences are SGHTA and FQGNSA. This CDR3 contains 15 residues. DNA for the CDR3: TGTGCCAGCAGCTTAGAGACTAGCGGGCCCTACGAGCAGTACTTC. The encoded protein is CASSLETSGPYEQYF.

This chain joins TRBV5-6 and TRBJ2-5; D possibly corresponds to TRBD2 (6 bases). CDR3 size: 13 residues. V was pared by 4 bases and J by 3 bases, with 10 bases between. Germline CDR1 SGHDT, CDR2 YYEEEE. CDR3 nucleotides: TGTGCCAGCAGCCCTGGCGGGGAAGAGACCCAGTACTTC. This gives the protein CASSPGGEETQYF. Combining the CDR3 with reference TRBV5-6 and TRBJ2-5 gives the whole variable domain DAGVTQSPTHLIKTRGQQVTLRCSPKSGHDTVSWYQQALGQGPQFIFQYYEEEERQRGNFPDRFSGHQFPNYSSELNVNALLLGDSALYLCASSPGGEETQYFGPGTRLLVL.

This clone has just one count. This chain connects TRBV7-9 to TRBJ2-2, with D perhaps matching TRBD1 (7 bases). From germline, CDR1 is SEHNR and CDR2 FQNEAQ (reference sequence). V was cut by 5 bases and J by 6 bases, with 19 bases left in between. This CDR3 contains 16 residues. The CDR3, as DNA: TGTGCCAGCAGCCCCATGGAGGGGCAGGGGGCCGGGGAGCTGTTTTTT. Translating it yields CASSPMEGQGAGELFF. The full variable domain, in which reference TRBV7-9 and TRBJ2-2 provide the parts outside the CDR3, is DTGVSQNPRHKITKRGQNVTFRCDPISEHNRLYWYRQTLGQGPEFLTYFQNEAQLEKSRLLSDRFSAERPKGSFSTLEIQRTEQGDSAMYLCASSPMEGQGAGELFFGEGSRLTVL.

As DNA, the CDR3 is TGTGCCAGCAGGGAAATAGACGGGGCCAACTATGGCTACACCTTC. Translation gives CASREIDGANYGYTF. V and J are TRBV6-4 and TRBJ1-2; tentatively, D is TRBD1 (5 bases). The germline V gene has CDR1 MRHNA and CDR2 SNTAGT. V was pared by 6 bases and J by 2 bases, with 16 bases between. CDR3 length equals 15 residues.

The chain joins TRBV28 to TRBJ2-7; a possible D gene is TRBD1 (6 bases). The germline gives CDR1 MDHEN, CDR2 SYDVKM. V was clipped by 3 bases and J by 3 bases, with 12 bases between them. This CDR3 region has 14 residues. CDR3 in DNA: TGTGCCAGCAGTTTGATTCTAGGGGGCTACGAGCAGTACTTC. It specifies CASSLILGGYEQYF.

The chain employs TRBV24-1 and TRBJ1-2; no clear D gene. CDR1 is KGHDR, CDR2 SFDVKD, per germline. The V and J ends lost 1 base and 4 bases respectively, with 9 bases between them. This CDR3 has 14 amino acids. CDR3 DNA: TGTGCCACCAGTGATTTCAGGACGGGCTATGGCTACACCTTC. Residues: CATSDFRTGYGYTF.

This CDR3 is CATSDPGTASEAFF. The CDR3 bases are TGTGCCACCAGTGACCCGGGGACAGCAAGTGAAGCTTTCTTT. The chain has TRBV24-1 and TRBJ1-1; 7 nucleotides agree with TRBD1. The CDR3 length is 14 residues. CDR1 and CDR2 (germline): KGHDR, SFDVKD. The V gene end was trimmed by 4 bases and the J gene end by 7 bases; junction bases not matched to a gene: 8.

This clone was recorded only once. The V gene is TRBV7-9, the J gene TRBJ2-2; D ambiguous. The V end lost 8 bases, the J end lost 1 base, and 14 bases lay between the germline ends. Germline CDR1 is SEHNR and CDR2 is FQNEAQ (reference sequence). The CDR3 runs to 15 residues. This chain's CDR3 is CASRAPEMNTGELFF. In nucleotides, the CDR3 is TGTGCCAGCCGGGCCCCCGAAATGAACACCGGGGAGCTGTTTTTT.

The chain recombines TRBV29-1 with TRBJ1-5; unclear D gene. Germline V gene data show CDR1 as SQVTM and CDR2 as ANQGSEA. The CDR3 is 13 amino acids. Trimming shortened V by 3 bases and J by 4 bases, and 10 bases separated the two germline ends. CDR3: CSVEVGRNQPQHF. CDR3 DNA: TGCAGCGTTGAGGTTGGGAGGAATCAGCCCCAGCATTTT. The entire variable domain, with the rest obtained from reference TRBV29-1 and TRBJ1-5, is as follows: SAVISQKPSRDICQRGTSLTIQCQVDSQVTMMFWYRQQPGQSLTLIATANQGSEATYESGFVIDKFPISRPNLTFSTLTVSNMSPEDSSIYLCSVEVGRNQPQHFGDGTRLSIL.

The V gene is TRBV28, the J gene TRBJ1-2; 8 bases agree with TRBD1. V dropped 2 bases and J dropped 8; count of bases not matched to a gene: 7. There are 14 residues in the CDR3. Germline CDR1 reads MDHEN; CDR2 reads SYDVKM. The CDR3 DNA sequence: TGTGCCAGCAGTTTAACAGACAGGGGAGGAGGCTACACCTTC. Protein product: CASSLTDRGGGYTF.

This chain uses TRBV5-1 with TRBJ1-4; D is unclear. V lost 2 bases to trimming and J lost 13 bases, with 21 bases between them. There are 15 residues in the CDR3. Germline V gene data show CDR1 as SGHRS and CDR2 as YFSETQ. Written as DNA, the CDR3 is TGCGCCAGCAGCTTATCCGGGATCCCGAAAGAGGTACTGTTTTTT. It yields the protein CASSLSGIPKEVLFF.

The chain links TRBV9 to TRBJ1-3, with a weak D call TRBD1 (6 bases). The germline gives CDR1 SGDLS, CDR2 YYNGEE. V lost 3 bases to trimming and J lost 2 bases, with 9 bases between them. CDR3 length: 14 amino acids. CDR3 DNA sequence: TGTGCCAGCAGCGGAGGGGGAGCTGGAAACACCATATATTTT. Protein product: CASSGGGAGNTIYF.

The chain employs TRBV6-5 and TRBJ1-1; no firm D call. This CDR3 spans 12 amino acids. Germline CDR1 reads MNHEY; CDR2 reads SVGAGI. Trimming pared 7 bases from V and 4 bases from J, leaving 10 bases between. The CDR3 nucleotides read TGTGCCAGCATAGGGATGTTCACTGAAGCTTTCTTT. Amino acids: CASIGMFTEAFF.

The chain joins TRBV19 to TRBJ1-1, with D uncertain. Germline assignment: CDR1 LNHDA and CDR2 SQIVND (reference sequence). The V end was cut by 1 base, the J end by 0 bases, with 9 bases between. CDR3 length: 15 residues. The CDR3: CASSIARLLNTEAFF. The CDR3 DNA sequence: TGTGCCAGTAGTATAGCCAGACTACTGAACACTGAAGCTTTCTTT.

This chain connects TRBV3-1 (or the pseudogene TRBV3-2) to TRBJ1-2; TRBD1 is a possible D gene (6 bases). The V gene lost 4 bases and the J gene lost 5 bases, with 20 bases spanning the gap. Germline CDR1 and CDR2: LGHDT and YNNKEL (reference sequence). The CDR3 spans 16 residues. CDR3 protein: CASSPPGQGKYYGYTF. Written as DNA, the CDR3 is TGTGCCAGCAGCCCACCGGGGCAGGGGAAATATTATGGCTACACCTTC.

This clone was recorded only once. The chain joins TRBV24-1 to TRBJ2-1; 7 bases are a match to TRBD2. From germline, CDR1 is KGHDR and CDR2 SFDVKD. This CDR3 is built from 13 residues. With V trimmed by 8 bases and J by 9 bases, 9 bases remained unmatched. As DNA, the CDR3 is TGTGCCACCATGGAGCGGGGCCTCGCTGAGCAGTTCTTC. Its protein product is CATMERGLAEQFF.

The rearrangement links TRBV7-8 to TRBJ2-7; 9 positions match TRBD1. With V trimmed by 5 bases and J by 4 bases, 9 bases remained unmatched. Germline V CDR1 and CDR2: SGHVS, FQNEAQ. The CDR3 is 15 residues long. CDR3 in DNA: TGTGCCAGCAGCCACCTCGGGACAGGGAATTACGAGCAGTACTTC. Translated, it gives CASSHLGTGNYEQYF.

The chain recombines TRBV5-1 with TRBJ2-7; TRBD2 matches 7 bases. In germline, CDR1 is SGHRS, CDR2 YFSETQ. The CDR3 contains 16 residues. V lost 0 bases, J lost 1 base, and 7 bases stayed unmatched. The CDR3 coding sequence is TGCGCCAGCAGCTTGGTTTCCAGCGGGGCATCCTACGAGCAGTACTTC. It encodes CASSLVSSGASYEQYF.